This TCR beta chain comes out of a study of blood T cell repertoires in COVID-19. Study as a whole: Nucleic acid was either cDNA or gDNA, and it came from T cells, B-cell-depleted T cells, or PBMCs.

Germline V gene sequence: CDR1 SGHDT, CDR2 YYEEEE. This CDR3 is 15 amino acids long. V gave up 5 bases and J gave up 5 bases; unmatched junction bases: 6. Produced via immunoSEQ multiplex PCR; TCRdb's table is partial and in-frame only. This repertoire shows under 250,000 clones, about 83% found once; its top ten account for about 3.6%. This clonotype was sampled from a woman in her thirties or forties who had been exposed to COVID-19. This chain connects TRBV5-6 to TRBJ2-1, with 11 bases lining up with TRBD2. The sequencing input was PBMCs or T cells enriched from blood (not recorded which). CDR3 coding DNA: TGTGCCAGCAGTTATAGCGGGGGGGCCCACAATGAGCAGTTCTTC. Amino acid sequence: CASSYSGGAHNEQFF.